The TCR beta chain described here comes from a study of T-cell reconstitution after alpha-beta-depleted transplantation in children. Study results and caveats: In some patients, recipient T cells and intrathymic progenitors surviving conditioning explained high day-60 diversity. Diversity and T-cell counts at one year after transplant derived mostly from new T cells. Reportedly, only several hundred clones from non-depleted graft cells drove alpha-beta T-cell counts at about two months.

With regard to this clonotype: As yet, its antigen is unknown.

The authors prepared the TCRbeta library with unique molecular identifiers. TCRdb called the PCR reads again in MiXCR, with one record for every CDR3 protein. Of fewer than 1 million distinct CDR3 sequences listed, 15% to 20% are singletons. This receptor was taken from a male patient younger than 18 who had a stem cell transplant for acute lymphoblastic leukemia, so the T cells may come from the graft donor. The specimen was PBMCs, mostly from graft donor cells, collected 360 days after TCRalphabeta/CD19-depleted stem cell transplant.

The CDR3 DNA reads as TGTGCCAGCTCCCCCCAGGGGGCACATTACGAGCAGTACTTC. This encodes CASSPQGAHYEQYF. V gene TRBV18 combines with J gene TRBJ2-7; the match to TRBD1 covers 8 bases. Trimming cost V 6 bases and J 4 bases; bases outside gene matches: 8. CDR3 length equals 14 residues. In germline, CDR1 is KGHSH, CDR2 LQKENI.